Presented here are 26 T cell receptor beta chains from one specimen sequenced in a study of siplizumab effects on memory and regulatory T cells. The repertoire was sequenced with immunoSEQ multiplex PCR; TCRdb's copy has only in-frame clones and lacks some. The sample holds 80,000 to 95,000 clones, approximately 95% seen once. Sequencing used CD8+ T cells sorted from blood. The receptors originated from a human donor in good health.

CDR3 bases: TGTGCCAGCAGTTTCTACGAGCAGTACTTC. Translating gives CASSFYEQYF. The chain carries TRBV2 and TRBJ2-7; unclear D gene. Deletions cut 5 bases from V and 3 bases from J, with 2 bases between. The CDR3 totals 10 residues. The germline gives CDR1 SNHLY, CDR2 FYNNEI. Variable domain in full (rest from reference TRBV2 and TRBJ2-7): EPEVTQTPSHQVTQMGQEVILRCVPISNHLYFYWYRQILGQKVEFLVSFYNNEISEKSEIFDDQFSVERPDGSNFTLKIRSTKLEDSAMYFCASSFYEQYFGPGTRLTVT.

V is TRBV7-9 and J is TRBJ2-3, with D possibly matching TRBD1 (6 bases). The V gene's germline CDR1 is SEHNR and CDR2 FQNEAQ (reference sequence). The CDR3 spans 15 residues. V gave up 5 bases and J gave up 2 bases, with 14 bases separating them. The CDR3 sequence is CASSSVTGNTDTQYF. DNA of the CDR3: TGTGCCAGCAGCAGCGTCACAGGGAACACAGATACGCAGTATTTT.

The chain couples TRBV11-2 to TRBJ2-1; perhaps TRBD2 as D (5 bases). Between the trimmed V and J ends, which lost 0 bases and 5 bases, there was a span of 20 bases. The CDR3 is 18 amino acids. Germline CDR1 reads SGHAT; CDR2 reads FQNNGV. Written as DNA, the CDR3 is TGTGCCAGCAGCTTAGATATAATGAGGGCGCCGGATAACAATGAGCAGTTCTTC. Translating gives CASSLDIMRAPDNNEQFF.

The V call is TRBV15, the J call TRBJ2-1; D is uncertain. CDR1 and CDR2 (germline): LNHNV, YYDKDF (reference sequence). The V end lost 0 bases, the J end lost 4 bases, and 7 bases lay between the germline ends. The CDR3 contains 14 residues. The CDR3 DNA is TGTGCCACCAGCAGAGATTTGGTGTACAATGAGCAGTTCTTC. Its protein is CATSRDLVYNEQFF. Variable domain in full (rest from reference TRBV15 and TRBJ2-1): DAMVIQNPRYQVTQFGKPVTLSCSQTLNHNVMYWYQQKSSQAPKLLFHYYDKDFNNEADTPDNFQSRRPNTSFCFLDIRSPGLGDTAMYLCATSRDLVYNEQFFGPGTRLTVL.

The chain carries TRBV5-1 and TRBJ2-7; 12 positions match TRBD2. The germline gives CDR1 SGHRS, CDR2 YFSETQ. This CDR3 is built from 18 residues. With 4 bases clipped from V and 4 bases from J, the junction kept 15 bases outside the gene matches. The CDR3 loop reads CASSTWTSGDLYGYEQYF. The DNA for the CDR3 is TGCGCCAGCAGCACATGGACTAGCGGGGACCTTTACGGGTACGAGCAGTACTTC.

This rearrangement joins TRBV7-6 to TRBJ2-1, with TRBD2 as a possible D gene (6 bases). The CDR3 contains 14 residues. CDR1 and CDR2 from the germline V gene are SGHVS and FNYEAQ. Between the trimmed V and J ends, which lost 6 bases and 0 bases, there was a span of 9 bases. CDR3 DNA sequence: TGTGCCAGCAGGGGGGGTCGCTCCTACAATGAGCAGTTCTTC. This gives the protein CASRGGRSYNEQFF.

The V gene is TRBV5-1, the J gene TRBJ2-7; the match to TRBD1 covers 8 bases. The CDR3 covers 13 residues. The ends lost 5 bases at V and 3 bases at J; junction bases unmatched: 4. CDR1 SGHRS and CDR2 YFSETQ come from the germline V gene. CDR3 sequence: CASSTGGNYEQYF. The CDR3 nucleotides are TGCGCCAGCAGTACAGGGGGAAACTACGAGCAGTACTTC.

The V gene is TRBV10-3, the J gene TRBJ2-5; 11 positions match TRBD1. Per germline, CDR1 ENHRY and CDR2 SYGVKD. CDR3 length: 14 amino acids. V lost 6 bases to trimming and J lost 5 bases; unmatched junction nucleotides: 5. In DNA form, the CDR3 reads TGTGCCATCAGCGGACAGGGGGCTCGTGAGACCCAGTACTTC. Translation gives CAISGQGARETQYF.

The CDR3 coding sequence is TGTGCCAGCAGAGGGGACTTCCAAGAGACCCAGTACTTC. It translates to CASRGDFQETQYF. The J gene is TRBJ2-5, the V gene TRBV6-1, with a tentative D call TRBD2 (6 bases). The CDR3 runs 13 residues. Germline loops: CDR1 MNHNS, CDR2 SASEGT. Trimming removed 6 bases from V and 1 base from J, with 9 bases in between.

On this clone: A read error may account for a junction end that differs from germline. V is TRBV7-7 and J is TRBJ2-1; D is ambiguous. CDR3 length equals 15 residues. CDR1 and CDR2 from the germline V gene are SSHAT and FNYEAQ (reference sequence). The CDR3 reads CASSLDQSQNNEQFF. The DNA for the CDR3 is TGTGCTAGCAGCTTAGACCAGTCTCAAAACAATGAGCAGTTCTTC.

The rearrangement links TRBV27 to TRBJ2-3; D uncertain. CDR1 is MNHEY, CDR2 SMNVEV, per germline (reference sequence). The CDR3 contains 15 residues. Trimming left V 4 bases short and J 4 bases short, with 15 bases between. CDR3: CASSSRSRLSDTQYF. DNA for the CDR3: TGTGCCAGCAGTTCCAGGTCCAGGTTGTCAGATACGCAGTATTTT.

This chain uses TRBV7-2 with TRBJ1-3, with TRBD1 as a possible D gene (5 bases). Germline CDR1 is SGHTA and CDR2 is FQGNSA. Trimming removed 0 bases from V and 4 bases from J, with 13 bases in between. The length of the CDR3 is 16 residues. The chain's CDR3 is CASSLARGEGGNTIYF. CDR3 DNA sequence: TGTGCCAGCAGCTTAGCACGGGGGGAAGGAGGAAACACCATATATTTT.

The DNA of the CDR3 is TGTGCCTGGAGTGTACACGGGCAGGACGAATTGAGCAATCAGCCCCAGCATTTT. It encodes CAWSVHGQDELSNQPQHF. The V gene is TRBV30, the J gene TRBJ1-5; no clear D gene. The CDR3 consists of 18 residues. Germline assignment: CDR1 GTSNPN and CDR2 SVGIG (reference sequence). Trimming pared 0 bases from V and 1 base from J, leaving 19 bases between.

The rearrangement uses TRBV2 and TRBJ2-4; D is unclear. CDR3 length: 14 residues. Trimming removed 2 bases from V and 8 bases from J, with 13 bases in between. From germline, CDR1 is SNHLY and CDR2 FYNNEI. CDR3 in amino acids: CASSELGSRDIQYF. In nucleotides, the CDR3 is TGTGCCAGCAGTGAATTAGGTTCTCGGGACATTCAGTACTTC.

The chain is built from TRBV7-9 and TRBJ2-1; D is uncertain. Trimming shortened V by 5 bases and J by 5 bases, and 4 bases separated the two germline ends. Germline V lookup: CDR1 SEHNR, CDR2 FQNEAQ (reference sequence). This CDR3 contains 11 residues. The CDR3 region has the DNA TGTGCCAGCAGCCAGCACAATGAGCAGTTCTTC. Its translation is CASSQHNEQFF. The full variable domain, with the rest looked up from reference TRBV7-9 and TRBJ2-1, is DTGVSQNPRHKITKRGQNVTFRCDPISEHNRLYWYRQTLGQGPEFLTYFQNEAQLEKSRLLSDRFSAERPKGSFSTLEIQRTEQGDSAMYLCASSQHNEQFFGPGTRLTVL.

The chain employs TRBV4-1 and TRBJ2-7; D is ambiguous. Germline lookup yields CDR1 MGHRA and CDR2 YSYEKL. The CDR3 extends over 15 amino acids. V was trimmed by 1 base and J by 2 bases, leaving 12 bases between them. The CDR3 region is CASSQVDAETYEQYF. In DNA, the CDR3 is TGCGCCAGCAGCCAAGTGGACGCAGAAACCTACGAGCAGTACTTC.

The V gene is TRBV4-1, the J gene TRBJ1-3; unclear D gene. The V and J ends lost 0 bases and 8 bases respectively, with 11 bases between them. Germline CDR1 is MGHRA and CDR2 is YSYEKL. This CDR3 is 14 amino acids long. The CDR3 is CASSQDRGGDTIYF. CDR3 DNA: TGCGCCAGCAGCCAAGATCGGGGAGGAGACACCATATATTTT.

This chain joins TRBV7-9 and TRBJ2-3, with TRBD1 matching over 7 bases. This CDR3 is 14 amino acids long. V lost 5 bases to trimming and J lost 1 base; unmatched junction nucleotides: 3. Germline CDR1 reads SEHNR; CDR2 reads FQNEAQ (reference sequence). CDR3 in amino acids: CASSIGQGTDTQYF. CDR3 bases: TGTGCCAGCAGCATCGGACAGGGCACAGATACGCAGTATTTT.

V is TRBV11-2 and J is TRBJ1-1; 10 bases agree with TRBD1. The CDR3 length is 14 residues. The germline V gene has CDR1 SGHAT and CDR2 FQNNGV. The V gene end was trimmed by 7 bases and the J gene end by 5 bases; junction bases not matched to a gene: 7. The CDR3: CASMSGQGGTEAFF. CDR3 in DNA: TGTGCCAGCATGTCCGGACAGGGGGGTACTGAAGCTTTCTTT.

This sequence joins TRBV14 and TRBJ2-5; D not resolved. Germline-derived CDR1 and CDR2 are SGHDN and FVKESK. V was cut by 0 bases and J by 5 bases, with 13 bases left in between. The CDR3 is made up of 15 amino acids. The CDR3 reads CASSQDLGGRETQYF. DNA of the CDR3: TGTGCCAGCAGCCAAGATTTAGGCGGTCGGGAGACCCAGTACTTC.

The chain recombines TRBV14 with TRBJ2-5, with 7 bases fitting TRBD1. Trimming cost V 2 bases and J 5 bases; bases outside gene matches: 5. The CDR3 has 14 residues. Germline CDR1 SGHDN, CDR2 FVKESK. The CDR3 sequence is CASSQSRQGETQYF. The CDR3 DNA follows: TGTGCCAGCAGCCAATCCCGACAGGGTGAGACCCAGTACTTC. The complete variable domain, with remaining parts taken from reference TRBV14 and TRBJ2-5, reads EAGVTQFPSHSVIEKGQTVTLRCDPISGHDNLYWYRRVMGKEIKFLLHFVKESKQDESGMPNNRFLAERTGGTYSTLKVQPAELEDSGVYFCASSQSRQGETQYFGPGTRLLVL.

CDR3 sequence: CASSLVGDYEQYF. The CDR3 DNA reads TGTGCCAGCAGCTTGGTCGGGGACTACGAGCAGTACTTC. The V call is TRBV5-4, the J call TRBJ2-7, with a possible D match to TRBD2 (5 bases). Germline V lookup: CDR1 SGHNT, CDR2 YYREEE (reference sequence). Trimming cost V 0 bases and J 3 bases, with 7 bases left between them. There are 13 residues in the CDR3.

In its sample, this clone was seen a few times. The chain is built from TRBV20-1 and TRBJ2-1; 9 nucleotides line up with TRBD2. V lost 5 bases to trimming and J lost 10 bases; unmatched junction nucleotides: 3. Per the germline V gene, CDR1 is DFQATT and CDR2 is SNEGSKA (reference sequence). CDR3 size: 11 residues. DNA for the CDR3: TGCAGTGCTGTAGCGGGAGTAGAGCAGTTCTTC. Its translation is CSAVAGVEQFF.

This clone was counted a single time. The DNA of the CDR3 is TGTGCCAGCAGCTTTGAGGACTACGAGCAGTACTTC. Protein product: CASSFEDYEQYF. This sequence joins TRBV7-8 and TRBJ2-7; no firm D call. The V gene lost 3 bases and the J gene lost 3 bases, with 6 bases spanning the gap. The CDR3 is 12 residues long. CDR1 SGHVS and CDR2 FQNEAQ come from the germline V gene.

The chain uses TRBV27 and TRBJ2-7; D gene unclear. The V and J ends lost 5 bases and 5 bases respectively, with 13 bases between them. CDR3 size: 13 residues. Germline CDR1 MNHEY, CDR2 SMNVEV (reference sequence). The CDR3 spells CASSPYGPNEQYF. CDR3 bases: TGTGCCAGCAGTCCATATGGACCCAACGAGCAGTACTTC.

The chain uses TRBV7-6 and TRBJ2-1; D may be TRBD2 (5 bases). Germline V gene data show CDR1 as SGHVS and CDR2 as FNYEAQ. There are 16 residues in the CDR3. Trimming shortened V by 1 base and J by 1 base, and 11 bases separated the two germline ends. The CDR3, as DNA: TGTGCCAGCAGCTTAGTTGTGGGAGAATCCTACAATGAGCAGTTCTTC. Residues: CASSLVVGESYNEQFF.